Shown below are 21 T cell receptor beta chains from a single sample sequenced in a study of read filtering for tumor transcriptome and immune sequencing. From approximately 430 ng of RNA, a library with molecular barcoded alpha/delta and beta/gamma adaptors was made. TCRdb called the reads again in MiXCR, with one record for every CDR3 protein. The repertoire holds about 130,000 distinct CDR3 sequences, with about an eighth as singletons. Specimen: a population of CD138-negative cells sorted from bone marrow. These receptors were taken from a donor at least 40 years old with multiple myeloma.

Ten or more counts support this clonotype. The V gene is TRBV27, the J gene TRBJ2-2; D perhaps matches TRBD2 (6 bases). V shed 5 bases and J shed 6 bases, with 16 bases lying between them. In germline, CDR1 is MNHEY, CDR2 SMNVEV (reference sequence). CDR3 length equals 15 residues. This chain's CDR3 is CASSPTSIRSGELFF. For the CDR3, the DNA is TGTGCCAGCAGTCCCACTAGCATTCGGTCCGGGGAGCTGTTTTTT.

This clonotype occurred many times. This sequence joins TRBV28 and TRBJ2-3, with D uncertain. With 1 base removed from V and 3 bases from J, the gap between germline ends came to 5 bases. Germline CDR1 is MDHEN and CDR2 is SYDVKM. CDR3 size: 13 residues. This CDR3 is CASSLSATDTQYF. The DNA of the CDR3 is TGTGCCAGCAGTTTATCCGCGACAGATACGCAGTATTTT. The full variable domain, with the rest looked up from reference TRBV28 and TRBJ2-3, is DVKVTQSSRYLVKRTGEKVFLECVQDMDHENMFWYRQDPGLGLRLIYFSYDVKMKEKGDIPEGYSVSREKKERFSLILESASTNQTSMYLCASSLSATDTQYFGPGTRLTVL.

Turning to this clonotype: The junction departs from the called germline gene at one end, perhaps through a read error. The chain recombines TRBV12-3 or TRBV12-4 with TRBJ2-7; TRBD1 matches at 8 bases. The CDR3 contains 15 residues. The CDR3 DNA sequence: TGCGCCAGCAGATTAGGGACAGGCCGAGCCTACGAGCAGTACTTC. This encodes CASRLGTGRAYEQYF.

This clonotype appeared many times. The chain is built from TRBV7-9 and TRBJ1-1, with a possible D match to TRBD1 (6 bases). The CDR3 is made up of 14 amino acids. Germline V lookup: CDR1 SEHNR, CDR2 FQNEAQ (reference sequence). V lost 6 bases and J lost 2, with 13 bases in between. The CDR3 spells CASSDSDSNTEAFF. CDR3 nucleotides: TGTGCCAGCAGTGACTCGGACAGTAACACTGAAGCTTTCTTT.

This clonotype was detected many times. The chain combines TRBV18 with TRBJ2-1; either TRBD1 or TRBD2 may supply D (5 bases each). The V end lost 2 bases, the J end lost 7 bases, and 21 bases lay between the germline ends. The CDR3 loop spans 17 amino acids. The V gene's germline CDR1 is KGHSH and CDR2 LQKENI. CDR3 DNA sequence: TGTGCCAGCTCACCAAGTTCCAGGACTGGGGCATCGAATGAGCAGTTCTTC. Protein: CASSPSSRTGASNEQFF.

This clonotype was recorded many times. The chain uses TRBV25-1 and TRBJ2-3, with a weak D call TRBD1 (5 bases). The CDR3 consists of 13 residues. V lost 7 bases, J lost 3 bases, and 11 bases lay in between. CDR1 MGHDK and CDR2 SYGVNS come from the germline V gene. Here the CDR3 reads CASNRQGTDTQYF. The DNA of the CDR3 is TGTGCCAGCAACCGGCAGGGAACAGATACGCAGTATTTT.

In this sample, this clonotype turned up many times. The V and J genes are TRBV12-3 or TRBV12-4 and TRBJ2-1; the match to TRBD2 covers 9 bases. The CDR3 covers 18 residues. Unmatched junction bases numbered 18, after V lost 7 bases and J lost 5 bases. The chain's CDR3 is CASTPGLARPGKDNEQFF. The CDR3 DNA sequence: TGTGCCAGCACCCCAGGACTAGCGAGACCTGGAAAGGACAATGAGCAGTTCTTC.

This clonotype was detected once. This sequence may be a read error, since a much larger clone differs from it by one base. This chain joins TRBV6-6 and TRBJ1-5; D might be TRBD1 (5 bases). The CDR3 contains 15 residues. The germline V gene encodes CDR1 MNHNY and CDR2 SVGAGI (reference sequence). Written as DNA, the CDR3 is TGTGCCAGCAGTTACGGCGAAGGTCCAGGGCAGCCCCAGCGTTTT. Its translation is CASSYGEGPGQPQRF.

This clonotype was seen more than once but under ten times. V and J are TRBV19 and TRBJ1-6; TRBD1 aligns across 8 bases. CDR3 length equals 12 residues. Germline V lookup: CDR1 LNHDA, CDR2 SQIVND (reference sequence). Unmatched junction bases numbered 1, after V lost 7 bases and J lost 8 bases. The CDR3 nucleotides read TGTGCCAGTAACAGGGGGGATTCACCCCTCCACTTT. Translation: CASNRGDSPLHF.

This clonotype occurred once. A read error may explain this, as a much larger clone is one base away. The chain combines TRBV5-1 with TRBJ2-1; 9 positions match TRBD1. The CDR3 runs 15 residues. Germline V CDR1 and CDR2: SGHRS, YFSETQ. The V segment lost 0 bases and the J segment 11 bases; nucleotides outside the gene matches: 9. The CDR3 here is CASSLAPGQGYKQFF. The CDR3, as DNA: TGCGCCAGCAGCTTGGCTCCGGGACAGGGCTATAAGCAGTTCTTC.

This clonotype came up many times. The chain combines TRBV7-9 with TRBJ1-2, with a weak D call TRBD1 (6 bases). The CDR3 runs to 15 residues. V lost 5 bases, J lost 2 bases, and 15 bases lay in between. Germline V CDR1 and CDR2: SEHNR, FQNEAQ (reference sequence). CDR3 protein: CASSPRAQGNYGYTF. DNA of the CDR3: TGTGCCAGCAGCCCCCGGGCTCAGGGGAACTATGGCTACACCTTC.

A few counts support this clonotype. The final CDR3 position lacks the conserved phenylalanine or tryptophan, pointing to a likely read error. V and J are TRBV5-1 and TRBJ2-7; TRBD1 agrees at 11 bases. V trimming: 1 base; J trimming: 4 bases; junction bases outside the gene matches: 4. Germline V CDR1 and CDR2: SGHRS, YFSETQ. This CDR3 is 15 amino acids long. The CDR3 here is CASSLRGTGGYEQYL. CDR3 coding DNA: TGCGCCAGCAGCTTGCGCGGGACAGGGGGGTACGAGCAGTACCTC.

This clonotype showed up just once. This could be a read error, since a much larger clone is one nucleotide away. This sequence joins TRBV11-1 and TRBJ2-5; 10 bases line up with TRBD2. Germline CDR1 and CDR2: SGHAT and FQDESV (reference sequence). The CDR3 is 16 amino acids. The DNA for the CDR3 is TGTGCCAGCAGCTTAGGGGGACTAGCGTTACAAGTGACCCAGTACTTC. As protein: CASSLGGLALQVTQYF.

This clonotype was observed at least ten times. V gene TRBV29-1 combines with J gene TRBJ2-5; D may match TRBD1 or TRBD2 (5 bases each). The CDR3 sequence is 13 residues long. Germline CDR1 SQVTM, CDR2 ANQGSEA. Trimming removed 1 base from V and 4 bases from J, with 10 bases in between. For the CDR3, the DNA is TGCAGCGTTGAAGTGGGGGTGGCAGAGACCCAGTACTTC. This gives the protein CSVEVGVAETQYF.

With regard to this clonotype: This may be a read error, as it is one base from a much larger clone. The rearrangement uses TRBV4-1 and TRBJ1-5; 7 bases agree with TRBD1. Per the germline V gene, CDR1 is MGHRA and CDR2 is YSYEKL. The CDR3 contains 14 residues. CDR3 amino acids: CANSKGQSNQPQHF. In nucleotides, the CDR3 is TGCGCCAACAGCAAGGGACAGAGCAATCAGCCCCAGCATTTT.

The sample holds a few counts of this clonotype. The J gene is TRBJ2-4, the V gene TRBV7-2; a possible D gene is TRBD1 (6 bases). This CDR3 comprises 13 residues. The germline CDR1 and CDR2 sequences are SGHTA and FQGNSA. The V and J ends lost 5 bases and 3 bases respectively, with 8 bases between them. As DNA, the CDR3 is TGTGCCAGCAGCGGACAGATCAAAAACATTCAGTACTTC. Translation gives CASSGQIKNIQYF.

At least ten counts were recorded for this clonotype. The chain employs TRBV29-1 and TRBJ1-4; 8 bases align to TRBD1. Losses at the gene ends were 4 bases for V and 4 bases for J; bases not matched to a gene: 2. The CDR3 extends over 13 amino acids. In germline, CDR1 is SQVTM, CDR2 ANQGSEA. In DNA form, the CDR3 reads TGCAGCGTTGGTGGACAGGGTAATGAAAAACTGTTTTTT. Translating gives CSVGGQGNEKLFF.

This clonotype has more than one count but fewer than ten. CDR3 sequence (DNA): TGTGCCAGCAGCTTAACCGAAAACACCATATATTTT. This gives the protein CASSLTENTIYF. This chain links TRBV11-2 with TRBJ1-3; D is unclear. The germline V and J ends were trimmed by 2 bases and 6 bases, with 5 bases remaining between them. The CDR3 contains 12 residues. The V gene's germline CDR1 is SGHAT and CDR2 FQNNGV.

This clonotype was found many times. CDR3 nucleotide sequence: TGCAGCGTCAGTCTAGCGGGAGTCGGGGAGCTGTTTTTT. Translated: CSVSLAGVGELFF. This chain uses TRBV29-1 with TRBJ2-2; 10 positions agree with TRBD2. Germline CDR1 is SQVTM and CDR2 is ANQGSEA. CDR3 size: 13 residues. With 6 bases clipped from V and 7 bases from J, the junction kept 5 bases outside the gene matches.

This clonotype was counted a single time. At one end, the junction sequence differs from germline, possibly due to a read error. The chain is built from TRBV18 and TRBJ2-7, with no clear D. CDR3 length equals 14 residues. Per the germline V gene, CDR1 is KGHSH and CDR2 is LQKENI. The CDR3 coding sequence is TGTGCCAGCCCACCAACCGAAGGGTTGGGAGAGCAGTACTTC. It encodes CASPPTEGLGEQYF.

This clonotype occurred many times. V usage is TRBV5-1 and J usage is TRBJ1-1; the D is unclear. The CDR3 is 14 amino acids. V was cut by 3 bases and J by 11 bases, with 20 bases left in between. Germline CDR1 is SGHRS and CDR2 is YFSETQ. Here the CDR3 reads CASSSREPGERAFF. The DNA of the CDR3 is TGCGCCAGCAGCTCCCGGGAGCCCGGGGAGAGGGCTTTCTTT.